The count of the clone carrying this T cell receptor (beta chain) is one. Germline assignment: CDR1 SGDLS and CDR2 YYNGEE. The V segment lost 5 bases and the J segment 6 bases; nucleotides outside the gene matches: 8. This CDR3 spans 15 amino acids. This sample was taken from a study of cytomegalovirus exposure and HLA in healthy donors. PCR employed 60 Vbeta and 13 Jbeta primers. Some clones are missing from TCRdb's copy, which holds only in-frame ones; the method was immunoSEQ multiplex PCR. This sample has 200,000 to 250,000 clones; approximately 88% occur once, and the top ten carry 0.71%. Input material: PBMCs. This sequence joins TRBV9 and TRBJ1-4; 9 bases align to TRBD1. This receptor was identified in a boy between 2 and 10 years old in good health and CMV-seronegative. CDR3 bases: TGTGCCAGCAGTTTCGACAGGGGGGTATATGAAAAACTGTTTTTT. This sequence encodes CASSFDRGVYEKLFF.